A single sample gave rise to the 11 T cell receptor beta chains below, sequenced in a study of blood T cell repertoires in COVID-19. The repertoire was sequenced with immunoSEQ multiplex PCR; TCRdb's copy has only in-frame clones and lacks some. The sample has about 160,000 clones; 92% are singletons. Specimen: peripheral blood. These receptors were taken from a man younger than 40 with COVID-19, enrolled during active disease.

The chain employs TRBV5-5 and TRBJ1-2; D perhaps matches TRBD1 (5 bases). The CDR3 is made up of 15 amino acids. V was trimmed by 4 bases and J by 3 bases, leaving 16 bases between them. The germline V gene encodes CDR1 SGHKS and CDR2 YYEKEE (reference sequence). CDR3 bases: TGTGCCAGCAGCCGGGGGAGCGCTGTAGACTATGGCTACACCTTC. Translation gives CASSRGSAVDYGYTF. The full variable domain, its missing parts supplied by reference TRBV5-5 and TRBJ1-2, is DAGVTQSPTHLIKTRGQQVTLRCSPISGHKSVSWYQQVLGQGPQFIFQYYEKEERGRGNFPDRFSARQFPNYSSELNVNALLLGDSALYLCASSRGSAVDYGYTFGSGTRLTVV.

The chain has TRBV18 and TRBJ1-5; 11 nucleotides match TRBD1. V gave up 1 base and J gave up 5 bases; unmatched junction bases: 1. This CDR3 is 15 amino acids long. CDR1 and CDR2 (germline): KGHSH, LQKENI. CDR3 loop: CASSPLGQGDQPQHF. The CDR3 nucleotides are TGTGCCAGCTCACCACTGGGACAGGGGGATCAGCCCCAGCATTTT.

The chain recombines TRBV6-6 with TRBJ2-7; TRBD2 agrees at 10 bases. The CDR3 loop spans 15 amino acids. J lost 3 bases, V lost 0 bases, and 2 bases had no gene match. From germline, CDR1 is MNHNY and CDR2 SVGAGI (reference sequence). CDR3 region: CASSYSGLADYEQYF. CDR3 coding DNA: TGTGCCAGCAGTTACTCAGGACTAGCGGACTACGAGCAGTACTTC.

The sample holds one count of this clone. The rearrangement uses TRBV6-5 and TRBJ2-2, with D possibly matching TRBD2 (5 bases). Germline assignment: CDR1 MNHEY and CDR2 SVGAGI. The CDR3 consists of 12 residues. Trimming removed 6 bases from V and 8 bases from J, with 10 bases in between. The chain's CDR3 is CASRDWVGELFF. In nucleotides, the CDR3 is TGTGCCAGCAGGGACTGGGTAGGGGAGCTGTTTTTT.

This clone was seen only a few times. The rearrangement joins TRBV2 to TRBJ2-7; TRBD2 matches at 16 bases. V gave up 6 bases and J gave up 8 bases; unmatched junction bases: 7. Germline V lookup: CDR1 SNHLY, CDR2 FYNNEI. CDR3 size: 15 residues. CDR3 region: CASREGLAGGFQQYF. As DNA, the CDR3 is TGTGCCAGCAGGGAGGGACTAGCGGGAGGGTTCCAGCAGTACTTC.

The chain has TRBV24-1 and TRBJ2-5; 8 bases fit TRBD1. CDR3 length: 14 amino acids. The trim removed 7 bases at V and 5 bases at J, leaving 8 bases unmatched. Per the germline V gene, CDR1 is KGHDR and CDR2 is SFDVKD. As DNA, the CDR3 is TGTGCCACCAGCCGCCCAGGGGGCGGGGAGACCCAGTACTTC. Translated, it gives CATSRPGGGETQYF.

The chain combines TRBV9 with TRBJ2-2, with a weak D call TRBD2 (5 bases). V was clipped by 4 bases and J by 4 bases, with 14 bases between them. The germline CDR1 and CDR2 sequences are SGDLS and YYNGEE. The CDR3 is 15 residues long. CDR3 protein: CASSSSVAFTGELFF. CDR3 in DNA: TGTGCCAGCAGCTCATCCGTAGCGTTCACCGGGGAGCTGTTTTTT.

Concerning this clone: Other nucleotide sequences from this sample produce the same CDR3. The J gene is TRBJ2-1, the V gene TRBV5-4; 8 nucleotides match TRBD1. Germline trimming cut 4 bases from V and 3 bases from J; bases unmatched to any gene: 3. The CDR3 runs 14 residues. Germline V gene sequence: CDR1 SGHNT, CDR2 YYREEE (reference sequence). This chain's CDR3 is CASSPGQGYNEQFF. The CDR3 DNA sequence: TGTGCCAGCAGCCCTGGACAGGGCTACAATGAGCAGTTCTTC.

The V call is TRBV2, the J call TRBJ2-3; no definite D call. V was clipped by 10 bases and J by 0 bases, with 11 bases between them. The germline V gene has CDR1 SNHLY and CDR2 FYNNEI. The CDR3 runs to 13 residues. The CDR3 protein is CATLTESTDTQYF. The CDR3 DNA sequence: TGTGCCACCCTCACAGAAAGCACAGATACGCAGTATTTT.

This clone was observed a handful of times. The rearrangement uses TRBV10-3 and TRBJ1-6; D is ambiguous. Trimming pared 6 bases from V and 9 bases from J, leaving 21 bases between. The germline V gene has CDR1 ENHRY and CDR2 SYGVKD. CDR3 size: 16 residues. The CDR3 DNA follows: TGTGCCATCAGGCCCCACGCATCAGGTGTTGCTTCACCCCTCCACTTT. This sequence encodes CAIRPHASGVASPLHF.

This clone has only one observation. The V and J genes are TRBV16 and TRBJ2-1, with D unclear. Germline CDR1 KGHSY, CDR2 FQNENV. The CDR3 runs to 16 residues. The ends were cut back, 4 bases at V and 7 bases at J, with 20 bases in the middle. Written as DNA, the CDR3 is TGTGCCAGCAGCCGAGGTGGCCCCATCAGTAAAAATGAGCAGTTCTTC. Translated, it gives CASSRGGPISKNEQFF.